This T cell receptor (beta chain) was profiled in a study of blood T cells in healthy people across ages. A sample-barcoded 5' primer and a J-beta primer mix were used in a second PCR of roughly 7 to 11 cycles. TCRdb reprocessed the 5' RACE reads with MiXCR, giving one entry per CDR3 protein. The data show approximately 780,000 distinct CDR3 sequences, 20% to 30% seen once. V shed 5 bases and J 4 bases; nucleotides not matched to a gene: 7. CDR3 length: 15 amino acids. The germline gives CDR1 ENHRY, CDR2 SYGVKD. This sample was shared with a second study, whose subject was T cells of mothers and their children.

The chain carries TRBV10-3 and TRBJ1-4; 7 bases are shared with TRBD1. The sequenced sample was blood. The TCR originated in a boy younger than 18 in good health. The CDR3 sequence is CAISTNRGFNEKLFF. The DNA for the CDR3 is TGTGCCATCAGTACTAACAGGGGATTTAATGAAAAACTGTTTTTT.